These 20 T cell receptor beta chains were all obtained from the same sample, sequenced in a study of T cell repertoires in aging, cancer and after chemotherapy (dated by TCRdb to between 2017 and 2020). Genomic DNA extracted from peripheral blood, rather than sorted cells or RNA, was used as the source for amplification of TCR beta rearrangements. Sequencing relied on an Illumina MiSeq. Rearranged TRB sequences spanning V, D and J segments were amplified in a multiplex touch-down PCR with a mixed TRB-A/B primer pool. In-frame beta chains were kept once TCRdb had trimmed the public reads at Q25 with fastp and called clones with MiXCR. Every entry covers one CDR3 protein and lists the most common genes and DNA from its rows. The sample has over 4,000 distinct CDR3 sequences on record, 39% of them singletons. Approximately 3.7% of the sample lies in the top ten. The sequenced sample was blood. These receptor sequences come from a human donor with a blood cancer.

The chain has TRBV5-6 and TRBJ2-7, with TRBD1 matching over 7 bases. The ends lost 0 bases at V and 0 bases at J; junction bases unmatched: 9. Germline assignment: CDR1 SGHDT and CDR2 YYEEEE. This CDR3 contains 17 residues. The CDR3 sequence is CASSLALGQVDSYEQYF. CDR3 nucleotides: TGTGCCAGCAGCTTGGCCCTTGGACAGGTGGACTCCTACGAGCAGTACTTC.

This clonotype was seen only a few times. The V call is TRBV11-2, the J call TRBJ2-7; D is ambiguous. Germline CDR1 SGHAT, CDR2 FQNNGV. The CDR3 has 13 amino acids. V lost 0 bases and J lost 2, with 5 bases in between. CDR3 loop: CASSLDSAYEQYF. The CDR3 DNA is TGTGCCAGCAGCTTAGACAGTGCCTACGAGCAGTACTTC.

The rearrangement joins TRBV6-5 to TRBJ2-3, with 8 bases fitting TRBD1. The CDR3 is 15 amino acids. The germline V gene encodes CDR1 MNHEY and CDR2 SVGAGI. V trimming: 6 bases; J trimming: 2 bases; junction bases outside the gene matches: 7. The CDR3 region has the DNA TGTGCCAGCAGCACCACAGGGGGGTACACAGATACGCAGTATTTT. It encodes CASSTTGGYTDTQYF.

Concerning this clonotype itself: At one end, the junction sequence differs from germline, possibly due to a read error. The DNA for the CDR3 is TGTGCCAGCAGTTACTCGGTAGTTGGGAATGAGAAGTTCTTC. Amino acid sequence: CASSYSVVGNEKFF. The V call is TRBV6-6, the J call TRBJ2-1; no definite D call. The CDR3 covers 14 residues. Germline CDR1 is MNHNY and CDR2 is SVGAGI (reference sequence).

This sequence joins TRBV30 and TRBJ2-3; the match to TRBD2 covers 10 bases. Losses at the gene ends were 0 bases for V and 4 bases for J; bases not matched to a gene: 7. The CDR3 length is 16 residues. The germline V gene has CDR1 GTSNPN and CDR2 SVGIG (reference sequence). The CDR3 loop is CAWSVLAGLGSDTQYF. The CDR3 nucleotides are TGTGCCTGGAGTGTACTAGCGGGACTCGGATCAGATACGCAGTATTTT.

The chain recombines TRBV29-1 with TRBJ2-7; 13 nucleotides match TRBD2. Losses at the gene ends were 6 bases for V and 7 bases for J; bases not matched to a gene: 15. Per germline, CDR1 SQVTM and CDR2 ANQGSEA. The length of the CDR3 is 16 residues. The CDR3 DNA follows: TGCAGCGTATGGACTAGCGGGAGCACTTCCCGTAGGGAGCAGTACTTC. It translates to CSVWTSGSTSRREQYF.

This clonotype was observed a handful of times. CDR3 sequence (DNA): TGTGCCAGCAGTTTATTCCCGGGACAGGGGACCTACACCGGGGAGCTGTTTTTT. Translating gives CASSLFPGQGTYTGELFF. The genes are TRBV28 and TRBJ2-2; TRBD1 agrees at 10 bases. The CDR3 is 18 residues long. With 1 base clipped from V and 3 bases from J, the junction kept 8 bases outside the gene matches. Looked up from germline, CDR1 is MDHEN and CDR2 is SYDVKM.

By its share, this clonotype is medium-sized. V gene TRBV6-5 combines with J gene TRBJ2-1; D is perhaps TRBD2 (5 bases). The CDR3 is 11 residues long. From germline, CDR1 is MNHEY and CDR2 SVGAGI. V lost 4 bases, J lost 9 bases, and 7 bases lay in between. The DNA for the CDR3 is TGTGCCAGCAGTTTCGCGGGTGAGCAGTTCTTC. It codes for CASSFAGEQFF.

The gene calls are TRBV7-9 and TRBJ2-1; TRBD2 matches 12 bases. After removal of 5 bases from V and 2 bases from J, the junction contained 7 bases not matched to a gene. Germline CDR1 reads SEHNR; CDR2 reads FQNEAQ (reference sequence). This CDR3 region has 17 residues. This CDR3 reads CASSARRLAGAYNEQFF. The CDR3 DNA reads as TGTGCCAGCAGCGCTCGCCGACTAGCGGGAGCCTACAATGAGCAGTTCTTC.

This clonotype was recorded a few times. This chain links TRBV11-2 with TRBJ2-1; TRBD1 or TRBD2 may be the D gene (5 bases each). V was clipped by 1 base and J by 7 bases, with 23 bases between them. CDR1 and CDR2 from the germline V gene are SGHAT and FQNNGV. The CDR3 runs to 18 residues. The CDR3 nucleotides read TGTGCCAGCAGCTTAGGGGGATTCTGGGGGAGCGATAGGAATGAGCAGTTCTTC. Amino acid sequence: CASSLGGFWGSDRNEQFF.

This clonotype is deemed medium-sized. The chain uses TRBV19 and TRBJ2-5; 9 nucleotides line up with TRBD2. The CDR3 runs to 14 residues. V was clipped by 5 bases and J by 1 base; unmatched bases: 2. In germline, CDR1 is LNHDA, CDR2 SQIVND (reference sequence). CDR3 sequence: CASSLAGPQETQYF. The CDR3 region has the DNA TGTGCCAGTAGTCTAGCGGGACCCCAAGAGACCCAGTACTTC.

This chain links TRBV7-2 with TRBJ2-3; D is possibly TRBD2 (5 bases). Trimming cost V 3 bases and J 0 bases, with 10 bases left between them. Germline loops: CDR1 SGHTA, CDR2 FQGNSA. The CDR3 is 15 residues long. This CDR3 is CASSLGRPSTDTQYF. CDR3 DNA sequence: TGTGCCAGCAGCTTGGGGAGACCTAGCACAGATACGCAGTATTTT.

This clonotype was recorded a few times. The V and J genes are TRBV30 and TRBJ2-7; D unresolved. The CDR3 is 11 residues long. V was clipped by 6 bases and J by 5 bases, with 11 bases between them. Germline values: CDR1 GTSNPN, CDR2 SVGIG (reference sequence). Here the CDR3 DNA reads TGTGCCTGTATACTAATCGACGAGCAGTACTTC. Translated: CACILIDEQYF.

This clonotype was counted a few times. The V call is TRBV19, the J call TRBJ1-6; 8 bases line up with TRBD1. Trimming at V came to 6 bases and at J to 11 bases, leaving 3 bases not matched to a gene. This CDR3 contains 12 residues. Germline V gives CDR1 LNHDA, CDR2 SQIVND (reference sequence). The CDR3 coding sequence is TGTGCCAGTAGCCACAGGGGGGCACCCCTCCACTTT. It is translated as CASSHRGAPLHF. The full variable domain, completed using reference TRBV19 and TRBJ1-6, is DGGITQSPKYLFRKEGQNVTLSCEQNLNHDAMYWYRQDPGQGLRLIYYSQIVNDFQKGDIAEGYSVSREKKESFPLTVTSAQKNPTAFYLCASSHRGAPLHFGNGTRLTVT.

The J gene is TRBJ2-2, the V gene TRBV6-5; 7 nucleotides align to TRBD1. The J call may be mistaken, given a closer DNA end match to TRBJ1-6. Germline values: CDR1 MNHEY, CDR2 SVGAGI. The CDR3 sequence is 15 residues long. CDR3 region: CASSYSGRGPFLLHF. DNA for the CDR3: TGTGCCAGCAGTTACTCGGGTAGGGGGCCGTTCCTCCTCCACTTT.

This clonotype was detected only a few times. The chain uses TRBV6-5 and TRBJ2-3; weak D call: TRBD2 (6 bases). The CDR3 covers 16 residues. Per germline, CDR1 MNHEY and CDR2 SVGAGI. Trimming shortened V by 6 bases and J by 1 base, and 17 bases separated the two germline ends. The CDR3 loop is CASSEGGGRRTDTQYF. The CDR3, as DNA: TGTGCCAGCAGCGAAGGTGGAGGGCGGCGCACAGATACGCAGTATTTT.

This clonotype was counted a single time. The chain has TRBV29-1 and TRBJ2-1, with 11 positions matching TRBD2. CDR3 length equals 14 residues. The junction had 9 bases not matched to a gene; V was cut back by 7 bases and J by 7 bases. The germline V gene encodes CDR1 SQVTM and CDR2 ANQGSEA. The CDR3 region has the DNA TGCAGCGCCGCGGGACTAGCGGCCGTAAATGAGCAGTTCTTC. This gives the protein CSAAGLAAVNEQFF.

This clonotype was seen a handful of times. V gene TRBV30 combines with J gene TRBJ1-2; D is ambiguous. Trimming removed 6 bases at V and 8 bases at J, with 13 bases between. The CDR3 contains 11 residues. Germline CDR1 GTSNPN, CDR2 SVGIG (reference sequence). In nucleotides, the CDR3 is TGTGCCTGTCGGAGGGTGGGAGGCTACACCTTC. Translation gives CACRRVGGYTF.

The rearrangement uses TRBV12-3 or TRBV12-4 and TRBJ2-7; 8 bases are shared with TRBD2. V gave up 1 base and J gave up 0 bases; unmatched junction bases: 8. This CDR3 has 17 amino acids. CDR3 DNA: TGTGCCAGCAGTTTAGAGTCACTAGCGGTACCCTCCTACGAGCAGTACTTC. This translates into CASSLESLAVPSYEQYF.

This clonotype is a singleton in its sample. The J gene is TRBJ2-7, the V gene TRBV27; 12 nucleotides line up with TRBD2. The CDR3 has 17 residues. Trimming at V came to 6 bases and at J to 2 bases, leaving 11 bases not matched to a gene. Germline V lookup: CDR1 MNHEY, CDR2 SMNVEV (reference sequence). CDR3 protein: CASSPGLAGPLPYEQYF. The DNA for the CDR3 is TGTGCCAGCAGCCCCGGACTAGCGGGGCCACTGCCCTACGAGCAGTACTTC.